These 17 T cell receptor beta chains came from one sample sequenced in a study of shared T cell receptors in the human thymus. Clones were read by immunoSEQ multiplex PCR, and TCRdb kept only the in-frame ones, dropping some. The data show hundreds of thousands of clones, approximately 95% seen once. Material for sequencing was thymocytes. The receptors were sampled from a human donor.

The rearrangement links TRBV15 to TRBJ1-4, with 9 nucleotides matching TRBD1. J gave up 8 bases and V 3 bases, and 7 bases lay outside the gene matches. The germline CDR1 and CDR2 sequences are LNHNV and YYDKDF (reference sequence). The CDR3 is 15 residues long. The CDR3 coding sequence is TGTGCCACCAGCAGGAAACACAGGGGGCAGGAAAAACTGTTTTTT. This encodes CATSRKHRGQEKLFF.

V usage is TRBV2 and J usage is TRBJ1-4; maybe TRBD1 (5 bases). Germline V lookup: CDR1 SNHLY, CDR2 FYNNEI. Trimming took off 4 bases at V and 7 bases at J, with 22 bases between the two ends. This CDR3 comprises 17 residues. The CDR3 DNA sequence: TGTGCCAGCAGTGGGTGGGGCGAGTTGGGGCACGGTGAAAAACTGTTTTTT. Residues: CASSGWGELGHGEKLFF. Supplemented by reference TRBV2 and TRBJ1-4, the full variable domain reads EPEVTQTPSHQVTQMGQEVILRCVPISNHLYFYWYRQILGQKVEFLVSFYNNEISEKSEIFDDQFSVERPDGSNFTLKIRSTKLEDSAMYFCASSGWGELGHGEKLFFGSGTQLSVL.

The genes are TRBV6-6 and TRBJ2-3, with a tentative D call TRBD2 (6 bases). V lost 6 bases and J 4 bases, leaving 20 bases between the germline ends. CDR1 MNHNY and CDR2 SVGAGI come from the germline V gene (reference sequence). The CDR3 has 16 residues. Here the CDR3 reads CASSSSGGNRADTQYF. In DNA, the CDR3 is TGTGCCAGCAGCTCCTCAGGCGGGAATCGGGCAGATACGCAGTATTTT.

The chain joins TRBV19 to TRBJ2-5; unclear D gene. The tail of the sequence fits TRBJ2-7 better, so the J call may be wrong. The germline V gene encodes CDR1 LNHDA and CDR2 SQIVND (reference sequence). The CDR3 covers 14 residues. The CDR3 sequence: CASSMGGKIYEQYF. The CDR3 DNA follows: TGTGCCAGTAGTATGGGTGGGAAAATCTACGAGCAGTACTTC.

This rearrangement joins TRBV11-3 to TRBJ2-5, with 10 bases matching TRBD2. Germline V gene lookup returns CDR1 SGHNT and CDR2 YENEEA. The junction had 4 bases not matched to a gene; V was cut back by 1 base and J by 5 bases. The CDR3 spans 15 residues. In nucleotides, the CDR3 is TGTGCCAGCAGCTTAGTAGCGGGAGGTGGGGAGACCCAGTACTTC. It specifies CASSLVAGGGETQYF. The entire variable domain, with the rest obtained from reference TRBV11-3 and TRBJ2-5, is as follows: EAGVVQSPRYKIIEKKQPVAFWCNPISGHNTLYWYLQNLGQGPELLIRYENEEAVDDSQLPKDRFSAERLKGVDSTLKIQPAELGDSAVYLCASSLVAGGGETQYFGPGTRLLVL.

The V call is TRBV11-2, the J call TRBJ1-4; D may be TRBD1 (5 bases). Trimming stripped 2 bases from V and 3 bases from J, with 10 bases between. Germline CDR1 reads SGHAT; CDR2 reads FQNNGV. The CDR3 length is 15 residues. CDR3 in amino acids: CASSLRNRPNEKLFF. The CDR3 nucleotides read TGTGCCAGCAGCTTAAGGAACAGGCCTAATGAAAAACTGTTTTTT.

This chain uses TRBV4-1 with TRBJ2-5; TRBD2 is a possible D gene (5 bases). V lost 3 bases to trimming and J lost 6 bases, with 17 bases between them. This CDR3 region has 15 residues. In germline, CDR1 is MGHRA, CDR2 YSYEKL. The CDR3 DNA sequence: TGCGCCAGCAGCCATCCCGAACGGGGTTTGAAGACCCAGTACTTC. This translates into CASSHPERGLKTQYF.

The V gene is TRBV7-6, the J gene TRBJ2-1; TRBD2 matches at 12 bases. Germline loops: CDR1 SGHVS, CDR2 FNYEAQ. V shed 5 bases, J shed 5 bases, and the junction held 7 bases outside the gene matches. This CDR3 is built from 16 residues. The CDR3 sequence: CASSLLAGGPDNEQFF. DNA of the CDR3: TGTGCCAGCAGCCTCCTAGCGGGAGGGCCGGACAATGAGCAGTTCTTC.

The chain employs TRBV6-5 and TRBJ1-2, with D perhaps TRBD1 (5 bases). This CDR3 spans 13 amino acids. The V end was cut by 6 bases, the J end by 4 bases, with 12 bases between. The germline V gene encodes CDR1 MNHEY and CDR2 SVGAGI. The CDR3 sequence: CASRYRNGYGYTF. In DNA, the CDR3 is TGTGCCAGCAGATACAGGAATGGCTATGGCTACACCTTC.

The V gene is TRBV5-4, the J gene TRBJ2-1; 7 nucleotides align to TRBD1. V lost 4 bases, J lost 6 bases, and 10 bases stayed unmatched. From germline, CDR1 is SGHNT and CDR2 YYREEE (reference sequence). The CDR3 runs to 15 residues. The CDR3 DNA sequence: TGTGCCAGCAGCCCCGGACAGGAGAAACTCAATGAGCAGTTCTTC. The encoded protein is CASSPGQEKLNEQFF.

This rearrangement joins TRBV5-1 to TRBJ2-3; 7 bases are a match to TRBD2. Trimming took 2 bases from V and 0 from J; bases not matched to a gene: 6. This CDR3 region has 16 residues. CDR1 and CDR2 (germline): SGHRS, YFSETQ. The CDR3 bases are TGCGCCAGCAGCTTTGAGACTAGCTGTAGCACAGATACGCAGTATTTT. Its protein is CASSFETSCSTDTQYF.

The chain combines TRBV15 with TRBJ1-1; D may be TRBD1 (6 bases). V was pared by 0 bases and J by 6 bases, with 14 bases between. Germline lookup yields CDR1 LNHNV and CDR2 YYDKDF (reference sequence). This CDR3 has 15 amino acids. This CDR3 reads CATSRDGGGLPEAFF. DNA of the CDR3: TGTGCCACCAGCAGAGATGGGGGGGGCCTACCTGAAGCTTTCTTT.

CDR3 amino acids: CASSPRYRGQVYNEQFF. CDR3 nucleotides: TGTGCCAGTAGTCCCCGTTACAGGGGGCAAGTCTACAATGAGCAGTTCTTC. This chain uses TRBV19 with TRBJ2-1; 9 nucleotides agree with TRBD1. V dropped 5 bases and J dropped 3; count of bases not matched to a gene: 11. The CDR3 has 17 amino acids. Germline lookup yields CDR1 LNHDA and CDR2 SQIVND (reference sequence).

The V gene is TRBV2, the J gene TRBJ2-7, with D perhaps assigned TRBD1 or TRBD2 (5 bases each). CDR1 and CDR2 from the germline V gene are SNHLY and FYNNEI. The CDR3 length is 15 residues. Trimming left V 6 bases short and J 5 bases short, with 20 bases between. The CDR3, as DNA: TGTGCCAGCAGCAGATGGGGGTCTCCCCTTGACGAGCAGTACTTC. This sequence encodes CASSRWGSPLDEQYF.

V is TRBV28 and J is TRBJ2-1; 12 nucleotides agree with TRBD2. This CDR3 contains 22 residues. The germline gives CDR1 MDHEN, CDR2 SYDVKM. With V trimmed by 4 bases and J by 7 bases, 26 bases remained unmatched. CDR3 region: CASSSAGTGVYASGRVNNEQFF. CDR3 nucleotide sequence: TGTGCCAGCAGTTCCGCCGGGACAGGGGTATACGCTAGCGGGAGGGTTAATAATGAGCAGTTCTTC.

The rearrangement joins TRBV5-1 to TRBJ1-4; perhaps TRBD1 as D (5 bases). Germline V gene sequence: CDR1 SGHRS, CDR2 YFSETQ. Trimming stripped 3 bases from V and 3 bases from J, with 18 bases between. CDR3 size: 17 residues. Written as DNA, the CDR3 is TGCGCCAGCAGCTATGACAGTCCGGGAGTGGCTAATGAAAAACTGTTTTTT. Residues: CASSYDSPGVANEKLFF.

The gene calls are TRBV5-6 and TRBJ2-2; 7 bases line up with TRBD2. The CDR3 is 17 residues long. Germline V lookup: CDR1 SGHDT, CDR2 YYEEEE. V lost 6 bases to trimming and J lost 8 bases; unmatched junction nucleotides: 19. CDR3 sequence reads: CASTRRGSSGPLGELFF. CDR3 DNA: TGTGCCAGCACCCGGCGCGGGTCTAGCGGCCCCTTAGGGGAGCTGTTTTTT.